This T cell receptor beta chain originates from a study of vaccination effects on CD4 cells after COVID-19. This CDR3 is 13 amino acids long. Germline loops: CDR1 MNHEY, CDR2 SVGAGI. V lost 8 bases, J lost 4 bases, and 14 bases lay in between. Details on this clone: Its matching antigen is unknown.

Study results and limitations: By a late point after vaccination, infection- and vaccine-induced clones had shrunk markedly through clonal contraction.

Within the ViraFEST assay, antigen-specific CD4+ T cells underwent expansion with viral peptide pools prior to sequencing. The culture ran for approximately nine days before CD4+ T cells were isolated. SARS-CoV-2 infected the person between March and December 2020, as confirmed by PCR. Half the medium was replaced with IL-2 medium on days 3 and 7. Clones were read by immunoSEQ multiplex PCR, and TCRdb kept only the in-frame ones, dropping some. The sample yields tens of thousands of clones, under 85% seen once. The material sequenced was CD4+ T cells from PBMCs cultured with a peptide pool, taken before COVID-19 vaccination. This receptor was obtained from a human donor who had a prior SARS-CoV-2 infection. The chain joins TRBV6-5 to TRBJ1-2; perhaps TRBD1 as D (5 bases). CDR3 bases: TGTGCCAGCGGGGCCGGAGCGCGCTATGGCTACACCTTC. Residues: CASGAGARYGYTF.